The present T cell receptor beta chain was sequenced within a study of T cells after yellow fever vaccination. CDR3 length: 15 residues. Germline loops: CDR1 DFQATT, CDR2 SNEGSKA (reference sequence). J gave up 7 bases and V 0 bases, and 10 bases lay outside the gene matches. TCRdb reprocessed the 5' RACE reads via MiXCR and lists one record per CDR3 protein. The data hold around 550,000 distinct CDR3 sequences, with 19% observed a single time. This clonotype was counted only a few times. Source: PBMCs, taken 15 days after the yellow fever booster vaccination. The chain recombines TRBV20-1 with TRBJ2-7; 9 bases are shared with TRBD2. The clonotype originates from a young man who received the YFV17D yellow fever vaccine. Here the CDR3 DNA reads TGCAGTGCTAGAGATGGGACTAGCCCTCGGGAGGAGCAGTACTTC. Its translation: CSARDGTSPREEQYF.